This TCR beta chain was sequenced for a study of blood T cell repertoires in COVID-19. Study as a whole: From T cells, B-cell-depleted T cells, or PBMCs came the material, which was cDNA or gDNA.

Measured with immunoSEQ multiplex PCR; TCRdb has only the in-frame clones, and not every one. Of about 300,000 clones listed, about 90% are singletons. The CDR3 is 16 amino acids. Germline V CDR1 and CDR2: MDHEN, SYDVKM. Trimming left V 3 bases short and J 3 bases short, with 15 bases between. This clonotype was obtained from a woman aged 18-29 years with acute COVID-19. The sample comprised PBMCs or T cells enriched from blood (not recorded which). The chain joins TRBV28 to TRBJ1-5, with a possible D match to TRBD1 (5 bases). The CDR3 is CASSFRTRLTNQPQHF. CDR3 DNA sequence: TGTGCCAGCAGTTTCAGGACACGACTTACCAATCAGCCCCAGCATTTT.